This T cell receptor beta chain was recovered during a study of Ad26.COV2.S vaccination and SARS-CoV-2 variants. Study information: Ad26.COV2.S shots went into the muscle once or twice, 56 days apart.

Only in-frame clones appear in the TCRdb table, and some are missing; sequencing was by immunoSEQ multiplex PCR. The sample has about 680,000 clones, roughly 90% seen once; the top ten hold approximately 1.5%. CDR3 size: 15 residues. In germline, CDR1 is KGHDR, CDR2 SFDVKD. Trimming cost V 5 bases and J 2 bases; bases outside gene matches: 7. Treatment in this sample: some 20 received Ad26.COV2.S at low or high dose, single or two shots; roughly five received placebo; per-sample allocation not given. Samples analyzed were those drawn on day 63 after the first vaccine or placebo injection. The receptor was isolated from a person aged 18 to 65 who received the Ad26.COV2.S COVID-19 vaccine or a placebo. This chain joins TRBV24-1 and TRBJ2-5, with 7 bases lining up with TRBD2. The sequencing used peripheral blood, collected in a trial of Ad26.COV2.S vaccine versus placebo. For the CDR3, the DNA is TGTGCCACCAGTGGCGGGGCGGGAGAGCAAGAGACCCAGTACTTC. This gives the protein CATSGGAGEQETQYF.